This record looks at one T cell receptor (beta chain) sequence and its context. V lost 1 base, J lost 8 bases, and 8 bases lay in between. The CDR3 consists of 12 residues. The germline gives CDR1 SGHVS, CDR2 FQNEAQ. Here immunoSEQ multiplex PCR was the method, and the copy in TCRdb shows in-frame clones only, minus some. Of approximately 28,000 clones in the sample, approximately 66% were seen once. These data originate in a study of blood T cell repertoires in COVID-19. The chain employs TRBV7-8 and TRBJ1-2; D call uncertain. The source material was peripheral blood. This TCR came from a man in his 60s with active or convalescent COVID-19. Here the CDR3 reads CASSLGHGGYTF. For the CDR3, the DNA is TGTGCCAGCAGCTTAGGCCACGGGGGCTACACCTTC.